This T cell receptor beta chain was captured by sequencing in a study of CD8 T cells in Susac syndrome. There are 11 residues in the CDR3. With random hexamers, reverse transcription was performed on roughly 0.5 to 1 ug of RNA. A multiplex approach, immunoSEQ multiplex PCR, amplified TCR beta CDR3 across 54 Vbeta and 13 Jbeta. MiXCR, applied by TCRdb to the immunoSEQ multiplex PCR reads, yields one record per CDR3 protein. The table includes around 300,000 distinct CDR3 sequences, roughly 85% detected once. CD8+ and CD4+ blood T cells underwent TCR beta sequencing. The patients who served as multiple sclerosis controls were treatment-naive and had stable or active relapsing-remitting disease that fulfilled the revised McDonald criteria. Through negative isolation, CD4+ and CD8+ T cells were obtained, while TEMRA cells were enriched using FACS.

This TCR came from a human donor with multiple sclerosis. The chain recombines TRBV21-1 with TRBJ1-5. TRBV21-1 represents a pseudogene. Source material: CD8+ T cells from PBMCs. CDR3 in amino acids: CASSNNQPQHF. The DNA for the CDR3 is TGTGCCAGCAGCAATAATCAGCCCCAGCATTTT.